The clone carrying this T cell receptor beta chain was detected ten times or more. Antigen unknown. The record originates from a study of blood T cells in healthy people across ages. General study findings and limits: It was the long-lived donors that had more naive CD4+ cells and higher diversity than aged donors.

The ends were cut back, 6 bases at V and 0 bases at J, with 15 bases in the middle. Germline values: CDR1 LGHNA, CDR2 YNFKEQ. The length of the CDR3 is 15 residues. Primed by a sample-barcoded 5' primer and a J-beta primer mix, a second PCR proceeded for about 6 to 12 cycles. MiXCR, applied by TCRdb to the 5' RACE reads, yields one record per CDR3 protein. The sample records some 930,000 distinct CDR3 sequences, about 28% being singletons. Isolation of PBMCs gave at least 6 million cells per sample. Total RNA, at least 5 micrograms per sample, was extracted from PBMCs. The same sample was also studied in work on T cells of mothers and their children. That investigation notes: Compared with unrelated pairs, related mother-child pairs had slightly higher, non-significant overlap.

Source material: blood. This sequence joins TRBV4-2 and TRBJ2-7; D might be TRBD1 (6 bases). The source is a middle-aged woman in good health. CDR3 DNA sequence: TGTGCCAGCAGGACACAGGGTGGGAGCTCCTACGAGCAGTACTTC. Translation gives CASRTQGGSSYEQYF.